This T cell receptor beta chain was found in a study of patients and donors after allogeneic stem cell transplantation. The CDR3 has 16 residues. CDR1 and CDR2 from the germline V gene are KGHSH and LQKENI. V lost 3 bases, J lost 4 bases, and 7 bases stayed unmatched. MiXCR, run by TCRdb on the RT-PCR reads, gives a single entry per CDR3 protein. This sample has some 880,000 distinct CDR3 sequences, with approximately 18% found just once. The rearrangement links TRBV18 to TRBJ2-2, with 8 bases fitting TRBD2. The material sequenced was blood, either unsorted or a sorted T cell fraction (not recorded which). This TCR derives from a human donor who was either an allogeneic HSCT recipient or a stem cell or donor lymphocyte infusion donor (not recorded which). It is not recorded whose cells these are; they may come from a transplant donor. The CDR3 reads CASSPAGLGVTGELFF. The CDR3 DNA is TGTGCCAGCTCACCGGCGGGACTAGGGGTCACCGGGGAGCTGTTTTTT.